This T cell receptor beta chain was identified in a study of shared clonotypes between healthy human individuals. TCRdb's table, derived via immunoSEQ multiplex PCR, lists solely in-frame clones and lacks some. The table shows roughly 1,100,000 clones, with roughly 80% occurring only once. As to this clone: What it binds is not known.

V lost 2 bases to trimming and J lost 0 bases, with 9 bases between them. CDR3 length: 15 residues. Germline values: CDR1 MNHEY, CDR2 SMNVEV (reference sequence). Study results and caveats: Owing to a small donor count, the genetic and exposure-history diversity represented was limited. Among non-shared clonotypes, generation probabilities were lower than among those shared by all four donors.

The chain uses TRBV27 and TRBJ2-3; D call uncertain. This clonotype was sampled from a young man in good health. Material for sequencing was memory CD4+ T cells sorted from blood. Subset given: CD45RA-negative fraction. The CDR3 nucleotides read TGTGCCAGCAGTTTAACAGCTAGTAGCACAGATACGCAGTATTTT. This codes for CASSLTASSTDTQYF.